Here is one TCR beta chain with its context. This sample was included in a study of preoperative IRX-2 immunotherapy in early breast cancer. This CDR3 spans 13 amino acids. Trimming stripped 5 bases from V and 2 bases from J, with 9 bases between. Germline CDR1 is SGHNT and CDR2 is YENEEA. Clones were read by immunoSEQ multiplex PCR, and TCRdb kept only the in-frame ones, dropping some. The sample lists approximately 13,000 clones; just over 90% were seen once. Described treatment: preoperative locoregional IRX-2 cytokine immunotherapy. Samples came from a phase Ib trial of preoperative locoregional IRX-2 cytokine immunotherapy.

The biological material was taken from a patient treated with IRX-2 immunotherapy. V gene TRBV11-3 combines with J gene TRBJ1-2; D is undetermined. This TCR came from a human donor with breast cancer. DNA for the CDR3: TGTGCCAGCAGCCCAGATGGAAACTATGGCTACACCTTC. It codes for CASSPDGNYGYTF.